This T cell receptor (beta chain) was retrieved from a study of T-cell memory formation after mild COVID-19 (dated by TCRdb to about 2021). Study-wide context: Most TCR sequence clusters were specific to one of the two donors. T-cell clones expanding and contracting after mild COVID-19 in two donors were tracked by longitudinal TCRalpha and TCRbeta repertoire sequencing. The cohort comprised two young, previously healthy adult volunteers, one female and one male. Here is what the overall study found, with its caveats: The study included only a couple of mild cases, and larger cohorts that include severe cases with pre-infection samples were judged to be necessary. Some responding clones were detected in pre-infection memory, which suggested that pre-existing cross-reactive memory T cells had joined the SARS-CoV-2 response. Contracting CD4+ clones were found mainly in CM and EM memory subsets, while CD8+ clones were enriched in EMRA. SARS-CoV-2 specificity was not confirmed for the second-wave clones peaking on day 37. Clones contracting from day 15 to 85 had balanced CD4/CD8 phenotypes, while a second wave expanding from day 15 to 37 was biased towards CD4+.

A note on this clonotype: What this receptor recognizes is not known. Base qualities were left out, and no much larger clone turns up one base away.

The CDR3 goes from the cysteine to the phenylalanine over 14 residues. CDR3 DNA is the only sequence kept; it has 42 bases, read in frame from the first base. Cut back by 5 bases and 4 bases, the V and J ends lie 14 bases apart. The germline V gene sets CDR1 to SGHTA and CDR2 to FQGNSA. Ficoll-Paque density gradient centrifugation was used to isolate PBMCs. The instrument was an Illumina NovaSeq 6000. TCRalpha and TCRbeta cDNA libraries were constructed by 5'RACE with constant-segment primers, with sample barcodes and unique molecular identifiers being introduced. Trizol reagent was used to extract RNA from every sample. Library amplification was performed in two PCR steps, and a second sample barcode and Illumina TruSeq adapters were introduced in the second step. Libraries were sequenced on an Illumina NovaSeq with 2 x 150 bp paired-end reads. Processing in the source paper ran as follows. Demultiplexing of reads and collapsing into UMI-guided consensus sequences were performed with migec v1.2.7. Using mixcr v2.1.11, UMI consensuses were aligned to TRA and TRB V and J templates and then assembled into clonotypes. Clonotypes were classified as expanded or contracted when called significant by both edgeR and NoisET, with noise models trained on biological replicates. For edgeR calls, the cutoffs were a false discovery rate-adjusted p below 0.01 and a log2 fold-change threshold of 1. As an exploratory analysis of dynamics, PCA with hierarchical clustering was applied to max-normalized trajectories of the 1000 most abundant clonotypes. Separately sequenced CD4+ and CD8+ repertoires were used to assign a CD4 or CD8 phenotype to each responding clone. TCRdb ran its own pipeline on the public reads, namely fastp trimming at Q25 and MiXCR clone calling, and kept in-frame beta chains. Each CDR3 protein appears once, grouped with its most common genes and DNA. The authors' filters were not applied to this entry. The sample has a few hundred thousand distinct CDR3 sequences on record, under 25% of them singletons. The ten largest make up about an eighth of the sample.

Specimen: PBMCs or a T cell subset sorted from them (not recorded which). Rearrangement joined TRBV7-2 to TRBJ2-5, with the D segment identity uncertain. The source of this sequence is an adult woman who had mild COVID-19 (a few samples of this study predate the infection). The sample titles of this study are shuffled in the database, so cell type and time point are left out; the donor was told from shared clones. The CDR3 protein: CASSPTTWGETQYF. In nucleotides, the sequence is TGTGCCAGCAGCCCTACCACGTGGGGAGAGACCCAGTACTTC.